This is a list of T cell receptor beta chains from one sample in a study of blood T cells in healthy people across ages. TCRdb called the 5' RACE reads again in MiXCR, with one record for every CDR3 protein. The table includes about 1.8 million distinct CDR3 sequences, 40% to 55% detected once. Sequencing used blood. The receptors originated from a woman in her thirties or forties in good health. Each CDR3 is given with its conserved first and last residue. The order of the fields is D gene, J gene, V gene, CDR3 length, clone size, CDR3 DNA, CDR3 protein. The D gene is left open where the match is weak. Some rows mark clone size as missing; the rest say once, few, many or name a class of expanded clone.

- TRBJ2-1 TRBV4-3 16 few TGCGCCAGCAGCCAAGACGGGACCTTTGGTGGGAATGAGCAGTTCTTC CASSQDGTFGGNEQFF
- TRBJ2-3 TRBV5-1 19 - TGCGCCAGCAGCTTGGTGGGGGCGGGGGCCCCACTACCCACAGATACGCAGTATTTT CASSLVGAGAPLPTDTQYF
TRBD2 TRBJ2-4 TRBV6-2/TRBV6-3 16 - TGTGCCAGCAGAATGGGGGGGGTTGTGGCCAAAAACATTCAGTACTTC CASRMGGVVAKNIQYF
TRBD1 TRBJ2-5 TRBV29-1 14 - TGCAGCGGGGGACAGGGACTGGCCGCGGAGACCCAGTACTTC CSGGQGLAAETQYF
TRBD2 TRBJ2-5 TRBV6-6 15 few TGTGCCAGCAGTTTGGGGACTACCCCAGGGGAGACCCAGTACTTC CASSLGTTPGETQYF
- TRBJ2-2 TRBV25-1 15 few TGTGCCAGCAGTGACGTAGGGCAGAACACCGGGGAGCTGTTTTTT CASSDVGQNTGELFF
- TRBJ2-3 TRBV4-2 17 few TGCGCCAGCAGCCAAGTCCTGGGCGGGGCTGGCACAGATACGCAGTATTTT CASSQVLGGAGTDTQYF
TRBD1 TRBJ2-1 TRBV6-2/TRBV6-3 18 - TGTGCCAGCAGCCACGGGCTAGCCGGGACAGGGGAAGGCAATGAGCAGTTCTTC CASSHGLAGTGEGNEQFF
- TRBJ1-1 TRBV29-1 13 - TGCAGCGTCAAGGACCGCGTGAACACTGAAGCTTTCTTT CSVKDRVNTEAFF
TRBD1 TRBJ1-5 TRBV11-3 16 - TGTGCCAGCCTGCGAGCAAGGGGACAGCCCTTTTTTATCCAGCATTTT CASLRARGQPFFIQHF
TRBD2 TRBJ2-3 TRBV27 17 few TGTGCCAGCAGCCTATCCGTTAGCGGGGGGGCAGGAGATACGCAGTATTTT CASSLSVSGGAGDTQYF
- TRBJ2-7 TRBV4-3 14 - TGCGCCAGCAGACAGAGGACAGACTCCTACGAGCAGTACTTC CASRQRTDSYEQYF
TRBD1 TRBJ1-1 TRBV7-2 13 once TGTGCCAGCAGCCTACAATGGACAGGTGAAGCTTTCTTT CASSLQWTGEAFF
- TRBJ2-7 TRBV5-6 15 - TGTGCCAGCAGCTTGGCCTCAGGGAACCCCTACGAGCAGTACTTC CASSLASGNPYEQYF
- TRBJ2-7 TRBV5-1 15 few TGCGCCAGCAGCTGGGGCACGGGACTTTTCTACGAGCAGTACTTC CASSWGTGLFYEQYF
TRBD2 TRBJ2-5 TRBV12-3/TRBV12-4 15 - TGTGCCAGCAGTTGGCGGGGGGGACTTGGAGAGACCCAGTACTTC CASSWRGGLGETQYF
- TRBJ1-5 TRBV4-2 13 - TGTGCCAGCACCTCGGGTGCAGGGTCGCCCCAGCATTTT CASTSGAGSPQHF
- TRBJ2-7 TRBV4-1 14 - TGCGCCAGCAGCCAAAATAGCGGCGGGTACGAGCAGTACTTC CASSQNSGGYEQYF
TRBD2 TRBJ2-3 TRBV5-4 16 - TGTGCCAGCAACTCTGGAGCGGGGCCCGCGACAGATACGCAGTATTTT CASNSGAGPATDTQYF
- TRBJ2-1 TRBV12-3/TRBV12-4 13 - TGTGCCAGCAGAGATTCAGGGAAGGATGGGCAGTTCTTC CASRDSGKDGQFF
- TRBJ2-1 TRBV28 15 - TGTGCCAGCAGTATGCTCAGGGGGGAACTGAATGAGCAGTTCTTC CASSMLRGELNEQFF
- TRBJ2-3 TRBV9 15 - TGTGCCAGCAGCGACCGGACTATAAGAACAGATACGCAGTATTTT CASSDRTIRTDTQYF
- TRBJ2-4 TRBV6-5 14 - TGTGCCAGCCGAGAACCCCTAGCCAAAAACATTCAGTACTTC CASREPLAKNIQYF
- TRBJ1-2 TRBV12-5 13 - TGTGCTAGTGGTGGGGGCGAAGGCTATGGCTGCACCTTC CASGGGEGYGCTF
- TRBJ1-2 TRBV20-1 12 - TGCAGTGCTAGATATAGGGCCCATGGCTACACCTTC CSARYRAHGYTF
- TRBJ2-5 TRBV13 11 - TGTGCCAGCAGCCTCGTCGGGGAGGAGTACTTC CASSLVGEEYF
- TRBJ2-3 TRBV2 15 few TGTGCCAGCAGGGAGGACGGAACTAGCACAGATACGCAGTATTTT CASREDGTSTDTQYF
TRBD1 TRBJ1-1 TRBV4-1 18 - TGCGCCAGCAGCCAAGCCTTTACGTCTGGGGAACTACAGGGGGAAGCTTTCTTT CASSQAFTSGELQGEAFF
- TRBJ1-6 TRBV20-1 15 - TGCAGTGCTCCCGCCGAGGACGGATATAATTCACCCCTCCACTTT CSAPAEDGYNSPLHF
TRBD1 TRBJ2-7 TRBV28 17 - TGTGCCAGCAGTCTCCCTGTAGACAGGGGAGTTTTCCACGAGCAGTACTTC CASSLPVDRGVFHEQYF
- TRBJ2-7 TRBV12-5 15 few TGTGCTACCCCGGGACGGCAGCCGAGCTCCTACGAGCAGTACTTC CATPGRQPSSYEQYF
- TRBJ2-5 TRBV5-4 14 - TGTGCCAGCAGCTTCGGAGTGGAGGGAGGGACCCAGTACTTC CASSFGVEGGTQYF
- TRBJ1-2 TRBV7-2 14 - TGTGCCAGCAGCTTTGGAGCGGGGGAGGGTGGCTACACCTTC CASSFGAGEGGYTF
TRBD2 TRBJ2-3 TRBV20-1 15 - TGCAGTGCTAGAGCAAGGGACTACCCCACAGATACGCAGTATTTT CSARARDYPTDTQYF
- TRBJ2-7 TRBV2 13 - TGTGCCAGCAGAGAATCCGGGACCTACGAGCAGTACTTC CASRESGTYEQYF
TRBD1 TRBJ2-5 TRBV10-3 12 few TGTGCCATGGGACAGGGGCAAGAGACCCAGTACTTC CAMGQGQETQYF
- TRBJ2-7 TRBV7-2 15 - TGTGCCAGCAGCTTAAGTTGGGGGAGCTCCTACGAGCAGTACTTC CASSLSWGSSYEQYF
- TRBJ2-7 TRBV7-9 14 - TGTGCCAGCAGCCCACAGGGAGTCTTACCCGAGCAGTACTTC CASSPQGVLPEQYF
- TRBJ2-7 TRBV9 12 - TGTGCCAGCAGCGTATCCGGGTCCGAGCAGTACTTC CASSVSGSEQYF